These 31 T cell receptor beta chains originate from one sample sequenced in a study of blood T cell repertoires in COVID-19. The method was immunoSEQ multiplex PCR; TCRdb's version includes in-frame clones alone and lacks a portion of them. Here the sample spans about 80,000 clones, roughly 80% being singletons. The sequenced material came from peripheral blood. Every receptor here comes from a man aged 55 to 70 with COVID-19, enrolled during active disease.

The rearrangement uses TRBV6-5 and TRBJ1-2, with D perhaps matching TRBD1 (5 bases). Trimming cost V 2 bases and J 4 bases, with 14 bases left between them. The CDR3 extends over 15 amino acids. The germline V gene encodes CDR1 MNHEY and CDR2 SVGAGI. The CDR3 bases are TGTGCCAGCAGTTACCGGGGGGACCCCGTCTATGGCTACACCTTC. This encodes CASSYRGDPVYGYTF.

The chain couples TRBV5-4 to TRBJ2-3; 10 bases align to TRBD2. The CDR3 has 16 residues. Germline CDR1 reads SGHNT; CDR2 reads YYREEE (reference sequence). J was trimmed by 2 bases and V by 2 bases; bases with no gene match: 5. CDR3 in DNA: TGTGCCAGCAGCTTTAAGAGCGGGGGGGACACAGATACGCAGTATTTT. It is translated as CASSFKSGGDTDTQYF.

The chain combines TRBV11-3 with TRBJ1-3; no firm D call. Trimming removed 4 bases from V and 0 bases from J, with 10 bases in between. The CDR3 is made up of 15 amino acids. CDR1 is SGHNT and CDR2 is YENEEA in the germline V gene. This CDR3 reads CASSSDSRSGNTIYF. CDR3 DNA: TGTGCCAGCAGCTCGGACTCTCGCTCTGGAAACACCATATATTTT.

The J gene is TRBJ2-1, the V gene TRBV7-9, with 9 positions matching TRBD2. The CDR3 runs to 15 residues. From germline, CDR1 is SEHNR and CDR2 FQNEAQ (reference sequence). Losses at the gene ends were 3 bases for V and 7 bases for J; bases not matched to a gene: 7. CDR3 protein: CASSFAGGLSNEQFF. The CDR3 DNA reads as TGTGCCAGCAGCTTCGCGGGGGGGCTGTCAAATGAGCAGTTCTTC. Combining the CDR3 with reference TRBV7-9 and TRBJ2-1 gives the whole variable domain DTGVSQNPRHKITKRGQNVTFRCDPISEHNRLYWYRQTLGQGPEFLTYFQNEAQLEKSRLLSDRFSAERPKGSFSTLEIQRTEQGDSAMYLCASSFAGGLSNEQFFGPGTRLTVL.

This clone came up once. The V call is TRBV7-6, the J call TRBJ1-5; D unresolved. Germline assignment: CDR1 SGHVS and CDR2 FNYEAQ. Trimming removed 8 bases from V and 5 bases from J, with 13 bases in between. CDR3 length equals 13 residues. As DNA, the CDR3 is TGTGCCAGCTTCCCGACTTGTTATCAGCCCCAGCATTTT. Translation: CASFPTCYQPQHF.

The V gene is TRBV11-3, the J gene TRBJ2-7; D is ambiguous. The CDR3 runs to 12 residues. With 0 bases removed from V and 5 bases from J, the gap between germline ends came to 5 bases. Germline-derived CDR1 and CDR2 are SGHNT and YENEEA. This CDR3 reads CASSLDPHEQYF. Here the CDR3 DNA reads TGTGCCAGCAGCTTAGATCCTCACGAGCAGTACTTC.

The gene calls are TRBV7-2 and TRBJ1-3; D unclear. The CDR3 is 13 amino acids. CDR1 SGHTA and CDR2 FQGNSA come from the germline V gene. The germline V and J ends were trimmed by 5 bases and 4 bases, with 9 bases remaining between them. CDR3 DNA: TGTGCCAGCAGCCAAGCTGCCGGAAACACCATATATTTT. Its translation: CASSQAAGNTIYF.

DNA for the CDR3: TGTGCCAGCAGCTTGGGGGCAGGGGTCTTCTACGAGCAGTACTTC. This translates into CASSLGAGVFYEQYF. This rearrangement joins TRBV5-4 to TRBJ2-7; D might be TRBD1 (6 bases). Germline V gives CDR1 SGHNT, CDR2 YYREEE (reference sequence). The V end was cut by 0 bases, the J end by 3 bases, with 13 bases between. The CDR3 totals 15 residues.

The chain joins TRBV9 to TRBJ2-2, with 11 bases lining up with TRBD2. From germline, CDR1 is SGDLS and CDR2 YYNGEE. The trim removed 0 bases at V and 0 bases at J, leaving 4 bases unmatched. The CDR3 covers 18 residues. The CDR3 region has the DNA TGTGCCAGCAGCGTAGCTTATAGCGGGGGGGCGAACACCGGGGAGCTGTTTTTT. Its translation: CASSVAYSGGANTGELFF. Full variable domain (missing parts from reference TRBV9 and TRBJ2-2): DSGVTQTPKHLITATGQRVTLRCSPRSGDLSVYWYQQSLDQGLQFLIQYYNGEERAKGNILERFSAQQFPDLHSELNLSSLELGDSALYFCASSVAYSGGANTGELFFGEGSRLTVL.

In this sample, this clone turned up once. This rearrangement joins TRBV4-1 to TRBJ2-1; possible D gene TRBD1, 6 bases. V was cut by 4 bases and J by 5 bases, with 12 bases left in between. Germline V gives CDR1 MGHRA, CDR2 YSYEKL. The CDR3 loop spans 14 amino acids. In nucleotides, the CDR3 is TGCGCCAGCAGCCGAAACGGACAGAACAATGAGCAGTTCTTC. As protein: CASSRNGQNNEQFF.

V usage is TRBV12-5 and J usage is TRBJ1-2, with 10 bases fitting TRBD1. This CDR3 is built from 16 residues. Germline-derived CDR1 and CDR2 are LGHNT and FRNRAP. J lost 2 bases, V lost 6 bases, and 9 bases had no gene match. This chain's CDR3 is CASGPAWDRGNYGYTF. The CDR3 DNA reads as TGTGCTAGTGGGCCCGCCTGGGACAGGGGAAACTATGGCTACACCTTC.

This clone has a handful of counts. The chain uses TRBV11-2 and TRBJ2-1; 8 nucleotides line up with TRBD2. J lost 6 bases, V lost 1 base, and 8 bases had no gene match. The V gene's germline CDR1 is SGHAT and CDR2 FQNNGV. CDR3 length: 16 residues. The CDR3 DNA reads TGTGCCAGCAGCTTAGGAGGGACTAGGGTAGTCAATGAGCAGTTCTTC. This gives the protein CASSLGGTRVVNEQFF.

This clone was seen more than once but under ten times. This chain joins TRBV7-2 and TRBJ2-2; weak D call: TRBD1 (5 bases). Germline assignment: CDR1 SGHTA and CDR2 FQGNSA. The CDR3 is made up of 17 amino acids. With 1 base removed from V and 6 bases from J, the gap between germline ends came to 18 bases. The DNA for the CDR3 is TGTGCCAGCAGCTTAGGGGCAGGGCAGTCTTGGGCCGGGGAGCTGTTTTTT. It is translated as CASSLGAGQSWAGELFF.

The rearrangement links TRBV3-1 (or the pseudogene TRBV3-2) to TRBJ2-1, with 7 bases matching TRBD2. The J segment lost 4 bases and the V segment lost 4 bases, leaving 4 bases of the junction unmatched. This CDR3 has 14 amino acids. The V gene's germline CDR1 is LGHDT and CDR2 YNNKEL (reference sequence). CDR3 nucleotides: TGTGCCAGCAGCCCTCCCGGGAGGTACAATGAGCAGTTCTTC. Protein product: CASSPPGRYNEQFF.

J is TRBJ2-5 and V is TRBV7-9; 10 bases agree with TRBD2. Germline lookup yields CDR1 SEHNR and CDR2 FQNEAQ (reference sequence). J was trimmed by 5 bases and V by 4 bases; bases with no gene match: 19. This CDR3 spans 19 amino acids. This chain's CDR3 is CASSSGASGSIRLWETQYF. In nucleotides, the CDR3 is TGTGCCAGCAGCTCGGGGGCTAGCGGGAGCATTAGGTTATGGGAGACCCAGTACTTC.

This rearrangement joins TRBV5-8 to TRBJ2-3, with 10 bases that match TRBD2. Germline CDR1 reads SGHTS; CDR2 reads YDEGEE. V shed 0 bases and J 5 bases; nucleotides not matched to a gene: 6. CDR3 length: 16 amino acids. The CDR3 nucleotides read TGTGCCAGCAGCTTGGGGACTAGCGGCCGCGGAGATACGCAGTATTTT. Residues: CASSLGTSGRGDTQYF.

This rearrangement joins TRBV6-4 to TRBJ1-2; D perhaps matches TRBD1 (6 bases). Germline CDR1 and CDR2: MRHNA and SNTAGT. The V end lost 2 bases, the J end lost 2 bases, and 9 bases lay between the germline ends. The CDR3 covers 14 residues. CDR3 protein: CASSDLTGNYGYTF. CDR3 coding DNA: TGTGCCAGCAGTGACCTGACAGGAAACTATGGCTACACCTTC.

J is TRBJ2-7 and V is TRBV5-4, with D maybe TRBD1 (5 bases). Germline CDR1 SGHNT, CDR2 YYREEE (reference sequence). Trimming took 4 bases from V and 1 from J, leaving 9 bases between them. The CDR3 is made up of 13 amino acids. The CDR3 sequence is CASSQRQSYEQYF. DNA for the CDR3: TGTGCCAGCAGCCAGCGACAGTCCTACGAGCAGTACTTC.

The rearrangement uses TRBV2 and TRBJ1-5, with TRBD1 identical over 10 bases. Trimming took 7 bases from V and 7 from J; bases not matched to a gene: 7. Germline CDR1 is SNHLY and CDR2 is FYNNEI. The CDR3 extends over 14 amino acids. This chain's CDR3 is CASKREGQGQPQHF. The CDR3, as DNA: TGTGCCAGCAAACGGGAGGGACAGGGGCAGCCCCAGCATTTT. The full variable domain, completed using reference TRBV2 and TRBJ1-5, is EPEVTQTPSHQVTQMGQEVILRCVPISNHLYFYWYRQILGQKVEFLVSFYNNEISEKSEIFDDQFSVERPDGSNFTLKIRSTKLEDSAMYFCASKREGQGQPQHFGDGTRLSIL.

The CDR3 DNA is TGTGCCAGCAGTTTGAGGGGGTACGAGCAGTACTTC. Translation: CASSLRGYEQYF. J is TRBJ2-7 and V is TRBV12-3 or TRBV12-4; weak D call: TRBD1 (6 bases). Trimming pared 3 bases from V and 4 bases from J, leaving 7 bases between. This CDR3 contains 12 residues.

This clone came up once. The chain joins TRBV2 to TRBJ1-2; D uncertain. The V gene lost 4 bases and the J gene lost 7 bases, with 10 bases spanning the gap. The germline gives CDR1 SNHLY, CDR2 FYNNEI. The CDR3 is made up of 12 amino acids. CDR3 loop: CASSARGGGYTF. Written as DNA, the CDR3 is TGTGCCAGCAGTGCTCGTGGCGGTGGCTACACCTTC.

The chain is built from TRBV19 and TRBJ1-2; TRBD1 matches 9 bases. This CDR3 contains 15 residues. Germline loops: CDR1 LNHDA, CDR2 SQIVND (reference sequence). V lost 4 bases and J lost 2; bases outside the gene matches: 5. This chain's CDR3 is CASSTTGTGNYGYTF. In DNA form, the CDR3 reads TGTGCCAGTAGTACGACCGGGACAGGGAACTATGGCTACACCTTC.

The chain carries TRBV7-2 and TRBJ1-6, with a possible D match to TRBD1 (6 bases). V was clipped by 5 bases and J by 8 bases, with 13 bases between them. The CDR3 has 14 amino acids. CDR1 and CDR2 from the germline V gene are SGHTA and FQGNSA. CDR3 sequence reads: CASSRTVRDSPLHF. DNA of the CDR3: TGTGCCAGCAGCCGGACAGTTAGGGATTCACCCCTCCACTTT. Full variable domain (rest looked up from reference TRBV7-2 and TRBJ1-6): GAGVSQSPSNKVTEKGKDVELRCDPISGHTALYWYRQSLGQGLEFLIYFQGNSAPDKSGLPSDRFSAERTGGSVSTLTIQRTQQEDSAVYLCASSRTVRDSPLHFGNGTRLTVT.

The rearrangement uses TRBV2 and TRBJ2-7; 13 bases map to TRBD2. V trimming: 3 bases; J trimming: 7 bases; junction bases outside the gene matches: 12. This CDR3 region has 17 residues. From germline, CDR1 is SNHLY and CDR2 FYNNEI. The CDR3 sequence: CASSDELPGLAGREQYF. CDR3 in DNA: TGTGCCAGCAGTGATGAACTACCGGGACTAGCGGGAAGAGAGCAGTACTTC.

The J gene is TRBJ2-2, the V gene TRBV18, with 9 bases aligning to TRBD1. Trimming cost V 5 bases and J 4 bases; bases outside gene matches: 2. The CDR3 runs to 14 residues. CDR1 is KGHSH, CDR2 LQKENI, per germline. The CDR3 reads CASSSTGGTGELFF. Written as DNA, the CDR3 is TGTGCCAGCTCATCGACAGGGGGCACCGGGGAGCTGTTTTTT.

The chain employs TRBV5-8 and TRBJ2-1; TRBD2 is a possible D gene (5 bases). CDR1 is SGHTS, CDR2 YDEGEE, per germline. V was trimmed by 0 bases and J by 0 bases, leaving 7 bases between them. The CDR3 is 15 amino acids. The CDR3 sequence is CASSLGGSSYNEQFF. CDR3 sequence (DNA): TGTGCCAGCAGCTTGGGAGGGAGCTCCTACAATGAGCAGTTCTTC.

The V call is TRBV5-5, the J call TRBJ2-3, with 12 bases identical to TRBD2. The CDR3 sequence is 17 residues long. Germline V CDR1 and CDR2: SGHKS, YYEKEE (reference sequence). V lost 5 bases, J lost 4 bases, and 11 bases stayed unmatched. CDR3 nucleotides: TGTGCCAGCAGTTTGACTAGCGGGGGAGGGGAGGCAGATACGCAGTATTTT. Translating it yields CASSLTSGGGEADTQYF.

The chain links TRBV4-1 to TRBJ2-1, with 8 positions matching TRBD1. Looked up from germline, CDR1 is MGHRA and CDR2 is YSYEKL. J lost 0 bases, V lost 0 bases, and 4 bases had no gene match. CDR3 length: 17 amino acids. The CDR3 nucleotides are TGCGCCAGCAGCCAAGAACTCGGGACAGGCTCCTACAATGAGCAGTTCTTC. It translates to CASSQELGTGSYNEQFF.

V usage is TRBV6-5 and J usage is TRBJ1-2, with D perhaps TRBD1 (6 bases). Between the trimmed V and J ends, which lost 7 bases and 0 bases, there was a span of 12 bases. CDR3 length: 14 amino acids. Germline values: CDR1 MNHEY, CDR2 SVGAGI. This CDR3 is CASTLGDTNYGYTF. Written as DNA, the CDR3 is TGTGCCAGCACCTTAGGGGACACTAACTATGGCTACACCTTC.

V gene TRBV25-1 combines with J gene TRBJ1-5, with 9 bases aligning to TRBD1. The length of the CDR3 is 14 residues. Germline values: CDR1 MGHDK, CDR2 SYGVNS. The J segment lost 6 bases and the V segment lost 4 bases, leaving 4 bases of the junction unmatched. The CDR3 here is CASSAGQGTQPQHF. CDR3 coding DNA: TGTGCCAGCAGTGCGGGACAGGGAACTCAGCCCCAGCATTTT.

The chain is built from TRBV11-2 and TRBJ1-6; no definite D call. This CDR3 has 14 residues. V lost 2 bases to trimming and J lost 7 bases, with 9 bases between them. Germline assignment: CDR1 SGHAT and CDR2 FQNNGV. The CDR3 DNA sequence: TGTGCCAGCAGCTTATGGCCAGGCAATTCACCCCTCCACTTT. This encodes CASSLWPGNSPLHF.